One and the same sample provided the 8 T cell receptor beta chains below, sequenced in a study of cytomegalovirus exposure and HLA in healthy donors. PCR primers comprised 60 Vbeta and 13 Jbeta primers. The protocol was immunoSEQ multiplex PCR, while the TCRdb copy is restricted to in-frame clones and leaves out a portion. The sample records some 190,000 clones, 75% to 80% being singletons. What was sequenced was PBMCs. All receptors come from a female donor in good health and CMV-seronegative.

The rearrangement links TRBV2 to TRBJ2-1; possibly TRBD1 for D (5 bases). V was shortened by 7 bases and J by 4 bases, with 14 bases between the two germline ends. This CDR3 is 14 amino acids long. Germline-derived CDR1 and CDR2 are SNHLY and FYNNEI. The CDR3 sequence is CASIGDRGYNEQFF. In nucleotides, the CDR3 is TGTGCCAGCATAGGGGATAGGGGTTACAATGAGCAGTTCTTC.

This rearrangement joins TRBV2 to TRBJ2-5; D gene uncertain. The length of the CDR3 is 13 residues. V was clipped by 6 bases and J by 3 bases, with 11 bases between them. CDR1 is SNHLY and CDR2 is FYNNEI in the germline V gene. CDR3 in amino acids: CASSQRSEETQYF. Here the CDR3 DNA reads TGTGCCAGCAGCCAGCGTTCGGAAGAGACCCAGTACTTC.

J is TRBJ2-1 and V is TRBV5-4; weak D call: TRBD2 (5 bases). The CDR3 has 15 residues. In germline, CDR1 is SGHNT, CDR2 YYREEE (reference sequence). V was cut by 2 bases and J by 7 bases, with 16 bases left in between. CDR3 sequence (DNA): TGTGCCAGCAGCTTAACCGGAGCATCGGGGAATGAGCAGTTCTTC. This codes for CASSLTGASGNEQFF.

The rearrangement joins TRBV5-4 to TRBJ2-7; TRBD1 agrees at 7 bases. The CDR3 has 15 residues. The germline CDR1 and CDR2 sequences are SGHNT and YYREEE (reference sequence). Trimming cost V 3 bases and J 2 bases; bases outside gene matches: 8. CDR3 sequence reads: CASSSRTGDPYEQYF. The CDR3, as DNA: TGTGCCAGCAGCTCAAGGACAGGCGACCCCTACGAGCAGTACTTC. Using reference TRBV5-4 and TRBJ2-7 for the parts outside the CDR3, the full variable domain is ETGVTQSPTHLIKTRGQQVTLRCSSQSGHNTVSWYQQALGQGPQFIFQYYREEENGRGNFPPRFSGLQFPNYSSELNVNALELDDSALYLCASSSRTGDPYEQYFGPGTRLTVT.

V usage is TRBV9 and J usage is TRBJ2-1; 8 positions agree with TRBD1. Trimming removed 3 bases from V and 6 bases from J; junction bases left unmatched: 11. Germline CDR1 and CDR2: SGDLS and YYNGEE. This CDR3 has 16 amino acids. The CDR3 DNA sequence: TGTGCCAGCAGCGCCCTCGGACAGGGATGGGGCAATGAGCAGTTCTTC. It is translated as CASSALGQGWGNEQFF.

DNA for the CDR3: TGTGCCACGGGGGACTCCCCCTACGAGCAGTACTTC. Protein: CATGDSPYEQYF. The rearrangement joins TRBV10-3 to TRBJ2-7, with D possibly matching TRBD2 (6 bases). Trimming shortened V by 10 bases and J by 2 bases, and 12 bases separated the two germline ends. The CDR3 is made up of 12 amino acids. Per germline, CDR1 ENHRY and CDR2 SYGVKD.

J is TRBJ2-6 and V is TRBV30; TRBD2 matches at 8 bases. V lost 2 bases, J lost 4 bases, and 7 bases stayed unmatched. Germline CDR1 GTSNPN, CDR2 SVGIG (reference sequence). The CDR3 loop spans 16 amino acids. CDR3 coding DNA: TGTGCCTGGAGTCCCACGGGGGGGTGGGGGGCCAACGTCCTGACTTTC. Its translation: CAWSPTGGWGANVLTF.

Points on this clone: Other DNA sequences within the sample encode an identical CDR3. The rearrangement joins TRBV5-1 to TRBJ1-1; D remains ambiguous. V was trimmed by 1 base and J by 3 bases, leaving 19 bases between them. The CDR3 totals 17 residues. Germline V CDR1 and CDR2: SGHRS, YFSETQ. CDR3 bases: TGCGCCAGCAGCTTGCCGGGATTTGGAGGGAGGGACACTGAAGCTTTCTTT. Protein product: CASSLPGFGGRDTEAFF.